This T cell receptor (beta chain) was sequenced in a study of blood T cell repertoires in COVID-19. The ends were cut back, 7 bases at V and 1 base at J, with 11 bases in the middle. The CDR3 spans 14 residues. Per the germline V gene, CDR1 is SGHDN and CDR2 is FVKESK. Only in-frame clones appear in the TCRdb table, and some are missing; sequencing was by immunoSEQ multiplex PCR. The data show about 210,000 clones, with over 75% seen just once and 4% to 6% held by the top ten. This receptor was obtained from a man aged 45-60 years with COVID-19, enrolled during active disease. The V gene is TRBV14, the J gene TRBJ1-3; D possibly corresponds to TRBD1 (6 bases). Material for sequencing was peripheral blood. The DNA of the CDR3 is TGTGCCAGCACCCGAACAGGGTCTGGAAACACCATATATTTT. Translated, it gives CASTRTGSGNTIYF.